This entry lists 9 T cell receptor beta chains sequenced from one sample in a study of early T cells in non-severe SARS-CoV-2 infection. TCRdb processed the 5' RACE reads anew with MiXCR; each CDR3 protein has one entry. The data hold 65,000 to 95,000 distinct CDR3 sequences, with around 17% observed a single time. Input material: whole blood. The receptors were gathered from an adult who was a healthcare worker with PCR-confirmed SARS-CoV-2 infection or an uninfected control (not recorded which).

At least ten counts were recorded for this clonotype. The chain carries TRBV7-9 and TRBJ2-1; the D is unclear. Germline V gives CDR1 SEHNR, CDR2 FQNEAQ (reference sequence). The CDR3 runs to 11 residues. The V gene lost 3 bases and the J gene lost 8 bases, with 5 bases spanning the gap. The CDR3 region is CASSFVHEQFF. The CDR3 DNA reads TGTGCCAGCAGCTTTGTCCATGAGCAGTTCTTC.

This clonotype has just one count. The V call is TRBV12-3 or TRBV12-4, the J call TRBJ2-6; unclear D gene. The CDR3 loop spans 15 amino acids. Trimming removed 3 bases from V and 2 bases from J, with 8 bases in between. The CDR3 protein is CASSFRVTGANVLTF. The CDR3 nucleotides read TGTGCCAGCAGTTTTAGGGTAACTGGGGCCAACGTCCTGACTTTC.

There are a few counts of this clonotype. The V gene is TRBV19, the J gene TRBJ1-2, with D possibly matching TRBD1 (5 bases). The CDR3 sequence is 13 residues long. Germline assignment: CDR1 LNHDA and CDR2 SQIVND (reference sequence). V lost 6 bases and J 4 bases, leaving 12 bases between the germline ends. DNA of the CDR3: TGTGCCAGTAGAGATCTGGGGGGCTATGGCTACACCTTC. Encoded protein: CASRDLGGYGYTF.

This clonotype was counted only a few times. The rearrangement links TRBV5-4 to TRBJ2-7; D perhaps matches TRBD2 (6 bases). This CDR3 contains 15 residues. Trimming took off 4 bases at V and 7 bases at J, with 21 bases between the two ends. Germline CDR1 reads SGHNT; CDR2 reads YYREEE (reference sequence). CDR3 residues: CASSGGGGPSNEQYF. The CDR3 DNA is TGTGCCAGCAGCGGTGGAGGAGGGCCCTCGAATGAGCAGTACTTC.

The chain carries TRBV27 and TRBJ1-5, with D perhaps matching TRBD1 (5 bases). CDR3 length: 17 amino acids. Trimming shortened V by 6 bases and J by 3 bases, and 21 bases separated the two germline ends. The germline V gene has CDR1 MNHEY and CDR2 SMNVEV (reference sequence). This chain's CDR3 is CASRPQSGTADNQPQHF. The CDR3 DNA is TGTGCCAGCAGGCCCCAATCCGGGACGGCCGACAATCAGCCCCAGCATTTT.

Written as DNA, the CDR3 is TGTGCCAGCTCACCGCTCGGGACATACGAGTCTGGCTACACCTTC. Protein: CASSPLGTYESGYTF. The V gene is TRBV18, the J gene TRBJ1-2, with D tentatively TRBD1 (6 bases). Trimming took off 3 bases at V and 7 bases at J, with 18 bases between the two ends. Germline CDR1 reads KGHSH; CDR2 reads LQKENI. CDR3 length: 15 amino acids.

This chain joins TRBV20-1 and TRBJ2-2; 8 nucleotides match TRBD2. Looked up from germline, CDR1 is DFQATT and CDR2 is SNEGSKA (reference sequence). CDR3 length: 12 amino acids. After removal of 6 bases from V and 5 bases from J, the junction contained 2 bases not matched to a gene. CDR3 in DNA: TGCAGTGCATCTAGCGGGACCGGGGAGCTGTTTTTT. It encodes CSASSGTGELFF.

This sequence joins TRBV5-5 and TRBJ2-5, with a possible D match to TRBD1 (6 bases). The germline gives CDR1 SGHKS, CDR2 YYEKEE (reference sequence). The CDR3 spans 12 residues. V lost 4 bases, J lost 7 bases, and 11 bases lay in between. This CDR3 is CASSRTEGTQYF. In nucleotides, the CDR3 is TGTGCCAGCAGCCGGACAGAGGGGACCCAGTACTTC.

J is TRBJ2-1 and V is TRBV18; 10 positions agree with TRBD2. The CDR3 runs 15 residues. V was pared by 1 base and J by 7 bases, with 4 bases of the junction left unmatched. Per the germline V gene, CDR1 is KGHSH and CDR2 is LQKENI. Here the CDR3 reads CASSPRLAGDNEQFF. The DNA of the CDR3 is TGTGCCAGCTCACCACGGCTAGCGGGAGATAATGAGCAGTTCTTC.